These T cell receptor beta chains were read from a single sample in a study of T cell responses to AZD1222 COVID-19 vaccine. Only in-frame clones appear in the TCRdb table, and some are missing; sequencing was by immunoSEQ multiplex PCR. The sample yields 90,000 to 120,000 clones, 88% seen once. This specimen was peripheral blood, taken on day 0 of AZD1222 vaccination. These receptors originate from an adult in good health. Both conserved end residues are part of each CDR3. D genes are given only for firm matches. For some rows the clone size is stated as once, few or many, or as a class when expanded; others skip it.

TRBJ1-6,TRBD1,TRBV10-3,once,CAIRGTDNSPLHF
TRBJ1-5,-,TRBV7-8,-,CASTMDSSWGNQPQHF
TRBJ2-5,-,TRBV28,-,CASQTPGYLKEETQYF
TRBJ2-7,-,TRBV18,few,CASSQIEGGIYEQYF
TRBJ1-1,TRBD1,TRBV5-5,-,CASSPTGSYDTEAFF
TRBJ1-6,-,TRBV28,-,CASSLPLESSSPLHF
TRBJ1-6,-,TRBV7-2,few,CASSLIGVGSYNSPLHF
TRBJ1-1,-,TRBV7-3,-,CASSLDLQSTEAFF
TRBJ1-1,-,TRBV28,few,CASIAWGNTEAFF
TRBJ2-6,TRBD1,TRBV7-9,-,CASSPTGTGYGANVLTF
TRBJ1-5,-,TRBV24-1,-,CATSDSNQPQHF
TRBJ1-5,TRBD1,TRBV10-3,-,CATSAGGDQPQHF
TRBJ1-5,-,TRBV28,-,CASSSDIQPQHF
TRBJ2-1,-,TRBV9,-,CASSDGGPSVYNEQFF
TRBJ2-2,-,TRBV28,-,CASSLDGRGGELFF
TRBJ1-2,-,TRBV5-6,-,CASSLNRARSGYTF
TRBJ1-1,-,TRBV7-2,-,CASSKGLSNTEAFF
TRBJ1-3,-,TRBV3-1/TRBV3-2,few,CASSRQTGNTIYF
TRBJ2-1,TRBD2,TRBV19,-,CASSTQSGRAFREQFF
TRBJ1-5,-,TRBV27,few,CASSLKTPGNQPQHF
TRBJ2-7,-,TRBV9,-,CASSLEQSNYEQYF
TRBJ2-3,TRBD2,TRBV27,-,CASRRTSGRVKDTQYF
TRBJ2-7,-,TRBV6-1,-,CASSEVAGYEQYF
TRBJ1-2,-,TRBV6-2/TRBV6-3,few,CASSYRGYGYTF
TRBJ1-5,TRBD1,TRBV7-9,-,CASSLGTGESNQPQHF
TRBJ2-5,-,TRBV25-1,-,CASSESGSQETQYF
TRBJ2-5,TRBD2,TRBV7-2,-,CASRPELAGVQETQYF
TRBJ1-5,TRBD1,TRBV12-3/TRBV12-4,-,CASSFSTGGLHF
TRBJ1-6,-,TRBV19,-,CASTLGAQFNSPLHF
TRBJ2-2,TRBD2,TRBV7-9,-,CASSSSGRATGELFF
TRBJ2-3,-,TRBV11-3,-,CASSLGGVSTDTQYF
TRBJ2-2,-,TRBV27,-,CASRNQGFTGELFF
TRBJ2-1,TRBD2,TRBV6-4,-,CASRSGLDSNEQFF
TRBJ2-3,-,TRBV28,-,CASSLPDTQYF
TRBJ2-7,TRBD1,TRBV5-4,once,CASSSVGTGRYEQYF
TRBJ1-2,-,TRBV7-8,few,CASSLRRWVQQADGYTF
TRBJ1-4,-,TRBV7-6,once,CASSALDSANEKLFF
TRBJ1-6,-,TRBV3-1/TRBV3-2,few,CASSQRDPRNSPLHF
TRBJ2-4,-,TRBV28,-,CASSLGPFRGKNIQYF
TRBJ2-7,TRBD1,TRBV6-2/TRBV6-3,-,CASSHRDRNSYEQYF
TRBJ1-5,-,TRBV15,-,CATSRVPSQPQHF
TRBJ2-3,-,TRBV19,-,CASSETGSTDTQYF
TRBJ2-2,-,TRBV5-1,once,CASSSAGTGELFF
TRBJ1-4,TRBD1,TRBV4-1,-,CASSSSGTGSEKLFF
TRBJ1-1,-,TRBV5-6,-,CASWQYQSTEAFF
TRBJ2-7,-,TRBV6-6,-,CASSSRDLAVEQYF
TRBJ2-7,-,TRBV19,-,CASSIQGSGYPYEQYF
TRBJ1-3,-,TRBV5-1,-,CASSLIGGPGNTIYF
TRBJ1-5,TRBD1,TRBV27,few,CASSSGETGRGQPQHF
TRBJ1-4,TRBD1,TRBV5-1,-,CASSKGQGNEKLFF
TRBJ2-1,TRBD1,TRBV7-9,-,CASSPGQSYNEQFF
TRBJ2-1,TRBD1,TRBV2,-,CASSGLRGQPQGNEQFF
TRBJ2-1,-,TRBV3-1/TRBV3-2,-,CASSQPGQNNEQFF
TRBJ1-1,-,TRBV4-3,-,CASSQEAYTEAFF
TRBJ2-7,TRBD1,TRBV27,-,CASSLLGTGTFYEQYF